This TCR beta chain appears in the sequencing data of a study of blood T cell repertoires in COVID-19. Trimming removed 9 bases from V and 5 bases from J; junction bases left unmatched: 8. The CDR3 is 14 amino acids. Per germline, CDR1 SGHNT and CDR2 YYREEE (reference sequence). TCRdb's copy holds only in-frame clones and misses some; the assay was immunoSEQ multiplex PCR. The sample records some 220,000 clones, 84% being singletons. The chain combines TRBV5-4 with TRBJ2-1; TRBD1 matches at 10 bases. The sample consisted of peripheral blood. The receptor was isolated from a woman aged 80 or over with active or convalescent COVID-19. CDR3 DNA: TGTGCCACCAGGGCCGGGACAGGGGACAATGAGCAGTTCTTC. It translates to CATRAGTGDNEQFF.